Following are 10 T cell receptor beta chains from one sample sequenced in a study. MiXCR, run by TCRdb on the RT-PCR reads, gives a single entry per CDR3 protein. The sample consists of hundreds of thousands of distinct CDR3 sequences, around 14% of them appearing once. Sequencing was done on a sample of memory CD4+ T cells from blood. All receptors come from a female donor in good health, serving as a healthy control.

The V call is TRBV4-2, the J call TRBJ1-2; TRBD1 matches at 7 bases. V was pared by 4 bases and J by 7 bases, with 9 bases of the junction left unmatched. There are 14 residues in the CDR3. CDR1 and CDR2 (germline): LGHNA, YNFKEQ. CDR3 in DNA: TGTGCCAGCAGCCGACTTGCGCACAGGGGTGGCTACACCTTC. As protein: CASSRLAHRGGYTF.

This clonotype was counted many times. The chain uses TRBV18 and TRBJ1-6, with 7 bases identical to TRBD1. Losses at the gene ends were 3 bases for V and 18 bases for J; bases not matched to a gene: 8. The CDR3 is made up of 12 amino acids. Germline V gene data show CDR1 as KGHSH and CDR2 as LQKENI. The chain's CDR3 is CASSPGQQTPHF. For the CDR3, the DNA is TGTGCCAGCTCACCGGGACAGCAAACTCCCCACTTT.

The V gene is TRBV16, the J gene TRBJ1-2; perhaps TRBD1 as D (5 bases). This CDR3 has 16 residues. Germline CDR1 KGHSY, CDR2 FQNENV. V shed 2 bases and J shed 0 bases, with 13 bases lying between them. In DNA, the CDR3 is TGTGCCAGCAGCCAAAGCACAGGCCATACTAACTATGGCTACACCTTC. It codes for CASSQSTGHTNYGYTF. Together with reference TRBV16 and TRBJ1-2, the CDR3 gives the full variable domain: GEEVAQTPKHLVRGEGQKAKLYCAPIKGHSYVFWYQQVLKNEFKFLISFQNENVFDETGMPKERFSAKCLPNSPCSLEIQATKLEDSAVYFCASSQSTGHTNYGYTFGSGTRLTVV.

In this sample, this clonotype turned up a few times. The chain carries TRBV18 and TRBJ2-5, with D perhaps matching TRBD2 (6 bases). This CDR3 is built from 15 residues. Trimming stripped 4 bases from V and 5 bases from J, with 17 bases between. Germline CDR1 reads KGHSH; CDR2 reads LQKENI. The CDR3, as DNA: TGTGCCAGCTCACAGAACGGAGAGGCGGGGGAGACCCAGTACTTC. Protein product: CASSQNGEAGETQYF.

The chain combines TRBV3-1 with TRBJ1-5; D remains unclear. Germline V gene data show CDR1 as LGHDT and CDR2 as YNNKEL (reference sequence). This CDR3 comprises 16 residues. The ends were cut back, 1 base at V and 10 bases at J, with 20 bases in the middle. The CDR3 DNA reads as TGTGCCAGCAGCCAAGGCGGTTACCCCGACGATAGTCCCCAGCATTTT. Its protein is CASSQGGYPDDSPQHF.

This clonotype was picked up many times. For the CDR3, the DNA is TGCAGTGCTAGACGGCAGCGTGATCAGCCCCAGCATTTT. It is translated as CSARRQRDQPQHF. V is TRBV20-1 and J is TRBJ1-5; D remains ambiguous. V lost 2 bases and J lost 5, with 10 bases in between. This CDR3 comprises 13 residues. In germline, CDR1 is DFQATT, CDR2 SNEGSKA (reference sequence).

This clonotype was seen more than once but under ten times. The chain has TRBV5-1 and TRBJ2-1; tentative D call: TRBD2 (6 bases). Germline V gene lookup returns CDR1 SGHRS and CDR2 YFSETQ. Trimming stripped 3 bases from V and 4 bases from J, with 20 bases between. CDR3 length: 17 amino acids. As DNA, the CDR3 is TGCGCCAGCAGCTCCTCTCCCCGAGGGGAGGCATACAATGAGCAGTTCTTC. Protein product: CASSSSPRGEAYNEQFF.

This clonotype was detected only a few times. This chain joins TRBV20-1 and TRBJ1-1, with 8 bases matching TRBD1. V was clipped by 5 bases and J by 8 bases; unmatched bases: 4. Germline V lookup: CDR1 DFQATT, CDR2 SNEGSKA (reference sequence). This CDR3 is 11 amino acids long. CDR3 DNA sequence: TGCAGTGCTTCGGACAGGGACGAAGCTTTCTTT. Its translation is CSASDRDEAFF.

Many counts were recorded for this clonotype. CDR3 residues: CSAFLGGSSYEQYF. The CDR3 region has the DNA TGCAGTGCCTTCCTAGGGGGCAGCTCCTACGAGCAGTACTTC. The V and J genes are TRBV20-1 and TRBJ2-7; 7 bases map to TRBD1. Germline CDR1 and CDR2: DFQATT and SNEGSKA (reference sequence). This CDR3 has 14 residues. Trimming cost V 6 bases and J 0 bases; bases outside gene matches: 8.

The CDR3 loop reads CASPRGQSGLAGGYNEQFF. CDR3 DNA sequence: TGTGCCTCCCCTAGGGGACAGTCAGGACTAGCGGGAGGGTACAATGAGCAGTTCTTC. The chain combines TRBV30 with TRBJ2-1; TRBD2 agrees at 15 bases. Germline V gives CDR1 GTSNPN, CDR2 SVGIG (reference sequence). V was pared by 7 bases and J by 4 bases, with 17 bases of the junction left unmatched. The CDR3 runs to 19 residues.